These 20 T cell receptor beta chains share one sample of origin, sequenced in a study of CD8 T cells in Susac syndrome (dated by TCRdb to about 2019). The library was prepared using the immunoSEQ multiplex PCR assay. RNA was extracted using the RNeasy kit, and about 0.5 to 1 ug of the RNA was reverse transcribed with random hexamers. TCRdb redid the processing of the public reads, applying fastp at Q25 and MiXCR, and retained in-frame beta chains. Records with the same CDR3 protein are collapsed into one entry carrying the most frequent genes and DNA. The sample table records around 170,000 distinct CDR3 sequences; approximately 94% of these occur just once. 0.09% to 0.1% of the sample rests with the top ten. The sample taken for sequencing was CD4+ T cells from PBMCs. The receptor source for this set is a human donor with Susac syndrome.

The chain recombines TRBV9 with TRBJ2-3; 8 nucleotides match TRBD2. The CDR3 is 16 amino acids. V lost 4 bases to trimming and J lost 3 bases; unmatched junction nucleotides: 10. The germline V gene encodes CDR1 SGDLS and CDR2 YYNGEE. The CDR3 protein is CASSLSGVAGTDTQYF. CDR3 DNA sequence: TGTGCCAGCAGCCTTTCCGGGGTAGCGGGGACAGATACGCAGTATTTT.

J is TRBJ2-2 and V is TRBV9; D may correspond to TRBD1 or TRBD2 (5 bases each). The V end was cut by 0 bases, the J end by 0 bases, with 9 bases between. Per the germline V gene, CDR1 is SGDLS and CDR2 is YYNGEE. The CDR3 sequence is 16 residues long. The CDR3 nucleotides read TGTGCCAGCAGCGTAGGTGGGGGAACGAACACCGGGGAGCTGTTTTTT. Its protein product is CASSVGGGTNTGELFF.

The chain has TRBV6-6 and TRBJ2-3; 7 positions match TRBD1. CDR1 MNHNY and CDR2 SVGAGI come from the germline V gene (reference sequence). V lost 6 bases and J lost 0; bases outside the gene matches: 6. There are 15 residues in the CDR3. This chain's CDR3 is CASREGQTSTDTQYF. CDR3 bases: TGTGCCAGCAGAGAGGGACAGACCAGCACAGATACGCAGTATTTT.

This clonotype was counted a single time. The chain employs TRBV5-1 and TRBJ2-3; 8 nucleotides align to TRBD1. The germline V gene encodes CDR1 SGHRS and CDR2 YFSETQ. J was trimmed by 6 bases and V by 3 bases; bases with no gene match: 6. CDR3 length: 14 residues. CDR3 sequence: CASSWTGRMDTQYF. The CDR3 DNA follows: TGCGCCAGCAGCTGGACAGGGAGAATGGATACGCAGTATTTT.

V gene TRBV5-6 combines with J gene TRBJ1-1; D call uncertain. V lost 0 bases and J 1 base, leaving 10 bases between the germline ends. CDR1 is SGHDT and CDR2 is YYEEEE in the germline V gene. This CDR3 comprises 15 residues. CDR3 coding DNA: TGTGCCAGCAGCTTGGGACGGTGGAAGAACACTGAAGCTTTCTTT. Its translation: CASSLGRWKNTEAFF.

V and J are TRBV5-1 and TRBJ1-2, with a tentative D call TRBD1 (6 bases). Trimming took 4 bases from V and 2 from J, leaving 12 bases between them. Germline CDR1 SGHRS, CDR2 YFSETQ. The CDR3 is made up of 14 amino acids. Written as DNA, the CDR3 is TGCGCCAGCAGCGCCAGTACAGGGAACTATGGCTACACCTTC. Protein sequence: CASSASTGNYGYTF.

CDR3 sequence: CASSSNRGPGNTEAFF. Here the CDR3 DNA reads TGCGCCAGCAGCTCGAACAGGGGGCCGGGGAACACTGAAGCTTTCTTT. The chain joins TRBV5-1 to TRBJ1-1, with 9 bases that match TRBD1. CDR1 is SGHRS and CDR2 is YFSETQ in the germline V gene. The J segment lost 1 base and the V segment lost 3 bases, leaving 7 bases of the junction unmatched. The CDR3 runs 16 residues.

This clonotype was seen a handful of times. CDR3: CASSPRTATDTQYF. CDR3 in DNA: TGTGCCAGCTCACCACGGACGGCCACAGATACGCAGTATTTT. The gene calls are TRBV18 and TRBJ2-3; D gene unclear. Germline V gene lookup returns CDR1 KGHSH and CDR2 LQKENI. There are 14 residues in the CDR3. Trimming cost V 1 base and J 2 bases, with 7 bases left between them.

The chain joins TRBV5-1 to TRBJ1-1, with D perhaps matching TRBD1 (6 bases). CDR3 length: 16 residues. Germline V lookup: CDR1 SGHRS, CDR2 YFSETQ. Trimming pared 6 bases from V and 9 bases from J, leaving 27 bases between. The CDR3 DNA is TGCGCCAGCAACCTACAACAGGGTTCGGCGGCTACCAAAGCTTTCTTT. Protein: CASNLQQGSAATKAFF.

This chain links TRBV12-3 or TRBV12-4 with TRBJ1-1; D remains ambiguous. This CDR3 contains 16 residues. V dropped 2 bases and J dropped 4 bases, with 17 bases sitting between them. In nucleotides, the CDR3 is TGTGCCAGCAGTTTAAGGGATCCGAGGATCGGCACTGAAGCTTTCTTT. As protein: CASSLRDPRIGTEAFF.

The rearrangement links TRBV30 to TRBJ1-3, with no clear D. Trimming left V 0 bases short and J 0 bases short, with 9 bases between. The CDR3 contains 15 residues. CDR1 GTSNPN and CDR2 SVGIG come from the germline V gene (reference sequence). CDR3 protein: CAWSVGLASGNTIYF. The CDR3 nucleotides read TGTGCCTGGAGTGTAGGGTTAGCCTCTGGAAACACCATATATTTT. Full variable domain (remainder filled in from reference TRBV30 and TRBJ1-3): SQTIHQWPATLVQPVGSPLSLECTVEGTSNPNLYWYRQAAGRGLQLLFYSVGIGQISSEVPQNLSASRPQDRQFILSSKKLLLSDSGFYLCAWSVGLASGNTIYFGEGSWLTVV.

J is TRBJ1-6 and V is TRBV3-1; D unclear. Deletions cut 6 bases from V and 7 bases from J, with 16 bases between. The CDR3 runs 15 residues. Germline CDR1 is LGHDT and CDR2 is YNNKEL (reference sequence). The CDR3 nucleotides are TGTGCCAGCAGTTTTCGACGGGGATGGAATTCACCCCTCCACTTT. Encoded protein: CASSFRRGWNSPLHF. Full variable domain (missing parts from reference TRBV3-1 and TRBJ1-6): DTAVSQTPKYLVTQMGNDKSIKCEQNLGHDTMYWYKQDSKKFLKIMFSYNNKELIINETVPNRFSPKSPDKAHLNLHINSLELGDSAVYFCASSFRRGWNSPLHFGNGTRLTVT.

The chain carries TRBV12-5 and TRBJ2-1; TRBD1 might be the D (6 bases). V lost 8 bases and J 9 bases, leaving 11 bases between the germline ends. Germline assignment: CDR1 LGHNT and CDR2 FRNRAP. CDR3 size: 11 residues. The CDR3 DNA reads as TGTGCTAGTTCCGTACAGGGTGAGCAGTTCTTC. Encoded protein: CASSVQGEQFF.

V is TRBV7-9 and J is TRBJ2-1; a possible D gene is TRBD1 (6 bases). V gave up 7 bases and J gave up 5 bases, with 18 bases separating them. The CDR3 has 15 residues. Per germline, CDR1 SEHNR and CDR2 FQNEAQ (reference sequence). CDR3: CASTLGAQAHNEQFF. DNA of the CDR3: TGTGCCAGCACGCTGGGGGCGCAGGCCCACAATGAGCAGTTCTTC.

J is TRBJ2-1 and V is TRBV29-1; D is ambiguous. There are 11 residues in the CDR3. Per germline, CDR1 SQVTM and CDR2 ANQGSEA. Trimming removed 4 bases at V and 4 bases at J, with 5 bases between. The CDR3, as DNA: TGCAGCGTTGGTCCTTACAATGAGCAGTTCTTC. Amino acids: CSVGPYNEQFF.

This chain links TRBV29-1 with TRBJ2-5, with a weak D call TRBD1 (6 bases). Germline values: CDR1 SQVTM, CDR2 ANQGSEA. Trimming pared 6 bases from V and 0 bases from J, leaving 8 bases between. The CDR3 is made up of 12 amino acids. CDR3: CSVRTDQETQYF. The CDR3 nucleotides are TGCAGCGTACGGACAGACCAAGAGACCCAGTACTTC. Combining the CDR3 with reference TRBV29-1 and TRBJ2-5 gives the whole variable domain SAVISQKPSRDICQRGTSLTIQCQVDSQVTMMFWYRQQPGQSLTLIATANQGSEATYESGFVIDKFPISRPNLTFSTLTVSNMSPEDSSIYLCSVRTDQETQYFGPGTRLLVL.

The chain is built from TRBV6-5 and TRBJ2-7, with TRBD2 matching over 8 bases. CDR3 length: 13 residues. Germline loops: CDR1 MNHEY, CDR2 SVGAGI. The V and J ends lost 5 bases and 3 bases, in that order; junction bases with no gene match: 3. As DNA, the CDR3 is TGTGCCAGCAGTCCGGGACTAGTCTACGAGCAGTACTTC. This sequence encodes CASSPGLVYEQYF.

This chain uses TRBV7-9 with TRBJ1-1; D is uncertain. Trimming took 1 base from V and 1 from J, leaving 7 bases between them. Germline V gene sequence: CDR1 SEHNR, CDR2 FQNEAQ (reference sequence). The CDR3 has 14 amino acids. The CDR3 reads CASSLVGQNTEAFF. In DNA, the CDR3 is TGTGCCAGCAGCTTAGTCGGTCAGAACACTGAAGCTTTCTTT.

The chain carries TRBV3-1 and TRBJ2-3; TRBD1 might be the D (6 bases). With 0 bases removed from V and 6 bases from J, the gap between germline ends came to 16 bases. CDR3 size: 16 residues. Germline CDR1 and CDR2: LGHDT and YNNKEL (reference sequence). CDR3 in amino acids: CASSQEGPRGLDTQYF. As DNA, the CDR3 is TGTGCCAGCAGCCAAGAAGGACCCAGGGGATTGGATACGCAGTATTTT.

This chain connects TRBV30 to TRBJ1-2; a weak D match, TRBD1 (5 bases). This CDR3 is 13 amino acids long. Germline values: CDR1 GTSNPN, CDR2 SVGIG (reference sequence). V was cut by 7 bases and J by 4 bases, with 16 bases left in between. The CDR3 bases are TGTGCCTTAAACCGCCGGGACGGCTATGGCTACACCTTC. Translation: CALNRRDGYGYTF. Filled out from reference TRBV30 and TRBJ1-2, the complete variable domain reads SQTIHQWPATLVQPVGSPLSLECTVEGTSNPNLYWYRQAAGRGLQLLFYSVGIGQISSEVPQNLSASRPQDRQFILSSKKLLLSDSGFYLCALNRRDGYGYTFGSGTRLTVV.